Listed here are 8 T cell receptor beta chains from one sample, sequenced in a study of early T cells in non-severe SARS-CoV-2 infection. TCRdb fed the 5' RACE reads into MiXCR, producing one record per CDR3 protein. The repertoire holds over 80,000 distinct CDR3 sequences, with approximately 12% as singletons. Sequencing was performed on whole blood, taken at baseline. The receptors stem from an adult who was a healthcare worker with PCR-confirmed SARS-CoV-2 infection or an uninfected control (not recorded which).

The chain couples TRBV7-6 to TRBJ1-5; 7 positions agree with TRBD1. Germline V gives CDR1 SGHVS, CDR2 FNYEAQ. Trimming cost V 1 base and J 4 bases; bases outside gene matches: 4. This CDR3 has 15 residues. The CDR3 region is CASSLGQGLNQPQHF. For the CDR3, the DNA is TGTGCCAGCAGCTTAGGACAGGGTCTAAATCAGCCCCAGCATTTT.

This clonotype was recorded many times. The V gene is TRBV29-1, the J gene TRBJ2-7, with TRBD1 matching over 7 bases. The CDR3 runs to 14 residues. The ends lost 5 bases at V and 0 bases at J; junction bases unmatched: 7. The germline V gene has CDR1 SQVTM and CDR2 ANQGSEA. CDR3 nucleotide sequence: TGCAGCGTTTCGGGACAGCAAACCTCCTACGAGCAGTACTTC. Translation: CSVSGQQTSYEQYF.

This clonotype has a handful of counts. This sequence joins TRBV5-6 and TRBJ2-4; D perhaps matches TRBD1 (6 bases). This CDR3 has 14 residues. V lost 1 base, J lost 5 bases, and 10 bases lay in between. Germline CDR1 is SGHDT and CDR2 is YYEEEE. The CDR3 loop reads CASSLKGVQNIQYF. For the CDR3, the DNA is TGTGCCAGCAGCTTGAAGGGGGTCCAAAACATTCAGTACTTC.

This clonotype was recorded a few times. Written as DNA, the CDR3 is TGTGCCAGCAGTCCAGGACACCGGAGCAATGAAAAACTGTTTTTT. This sequence encodes CASSPGHRSNEKLFF. This chain links TRBV28 with TRBJ1-4, with a tentative D call TRBD1 (5 bases). From germline, CDR1 is MDHEN and CDR2 SYDVKM. The V end lost 5 bases, the J end lost 5 bases, and 15 bases lay between the germline ends. CDR3 size: 15 residues.

There are many counts of this clonotype. The chain has TRBV18 and TRBJ1-4; D is ambiguous. Trimming pared 5 bases from V and 2 bases from J, leaving 15 bases between. Looked up from germline, CDR1 is KGHSH and CDR2 is LQKENI. The CDR3 length is 16 residues. DNA for the CDR3: TGTGCCAGCTCAGGGATGGCGCCAGCTACTAATGAAAAACTGTTTTTT. It is translated as CASSGMAPATNEKLFF.

This clonotype was counted only a few times. This rearrangement joins TRBV7-3 to TRBJ1-1, with a weak D call TRBD1 (5 bases). The V end was cut by 0 bases, the J end by 1 base, with 6 bases between. The CDR3 consists of 14 residues. The germline CDR1 and CDR2 sequences are SGHTA and FQGTGA. The CDR3 reads CASSLTGPNTEAFF. The DNA of the CDR3 is TGTGCCAGCAGCTTAACGGGACCGAACACTGAAGCTTTCTTT. The full variable domain, with the rest looked up from reference TRBV7-3 and TRBJ1-1, is GAGVSQTPSNKVTEKGKYVELRCDPISGHTALYWYRQSLGQGPEFLIYFQGTGAADDSGLPNDRFFAVRPEGSVSTLKIQRTERGDSAVYLCASSLTGPNTEAFFGQGTRLTVV.

The rearrangement joins TRBV20-1 to TRBJ1-2; the D gene is possibly TRBD1 (6 bases). Trimming stripped 4 bases from V and 3 bases from J, with 12 bases between. The V gene's germline CDR1 is DFQATT and CDR2 SNEGSKA (reference sequence). The CDR3 totals 13 residues. The CDR3 spells CSATRGHDYGYTF. The CDR3 DNA follows: TGCAGTGCTACCAGGGGCCATGACTATGGCTACACCTTC.

This clonotype occurred a few times. The genes are TRBV5-4 and TRBJ1-1, with D maybe TRBD1 (6 bases). The V end was cut by 0 bases, the J end by 1 base, with 10 bases between. The CDR3 loop spans 15 amino acids. Germline lookup yields CDR1 SGHNT and CDR2 YYREEE (reference sequence). This CDR3 reads CASSLGTGSNTEAFF. The CDR3, as DNA: TGTGCCAGCAGCTTGGGAACAGGGTCGAACACTGAAGCTTTCTTT. Full variable domain (outside the CDR3, taken from reference TRBV5-4 and TRBJ1-1): ETGVTQSPTHLIKTRGQQVTLRCSSQSGHNTVSWYQQALGQGPQFIFQYYREEENGRGNFPPRFSGLQFPNYSSELNVNALELDDSALYLCASSLGTGSNTEAFFGQGTRLTVV.